These 16 T cell receptor beta chains were sequenced from one sample in a study of T-cell reconstitution after alpha-beta-depleted transplantation in children. Researchers prepared the TCRbeta library using unique molecular identifiers, the study reports. TCRdb reanalysed the PCR reads using MiXCR and keeps one entry per CDR3 protein. The sample holds hundreds of thousands of distinct CDR3 sequences; around 12% are singletons and the top ten take around 0.76%. Material: PBMCs, obtained before TCRalphabeta/CD19-depleted stem cell transplant. Source of these receptors: a girl aged 2-10 years with congenital amegakaryocytic thrombocytopenia, due to receive a stem cell transplant.

The V and J genes are TRBV29-1 and TRBJ2-7, with 10 bases identical to TRBD1. This CDR3 has 15 amino acids. CDR1 SQVTM and CDR2 ANQGSEA come from the germline V gene. V dropped 2 bases and J dropped 3; count of bases not matched to a gene: 7. CDR3 bases: TGCAGCGTTGAACTCAAACGGACAGGGGGCTACGAGCAGTACTTC. It translates to CSVELKRTGGYEQYF.

There are a few counts of this clonotype. The V gene is TRBV12-3 or TRBV12-4, the J gene TRBJ2-7; D is possibly TRBD2 (6 bases). The V end lost 8 bases, the J end lost 4 bases, and 18 bases lay between the germline ends. The CDR3 is made up of 14 amino acids. CDR3 loop: CASGQEGKPYEQYF. DNA for the CDR3: TGTGCCAGCGGCCAGGAGGGCAAGCCGTACGAGCAGTACTTC.

The DNA for the CDR3 is TGCAGCGTTGAATCCAACTATGGCTACACCTTC. This sequence encodes CSVESNYGYTF. V usage is TRBV29-1 and J usage is TRBJ1-2; unclear D gene. Per the germline V gene, CDR1 is SQVTM and CDR2 is ANQGSEA. The V gene lost 2 bases and the J gene lost 2 bases, with 3 bases spanning the gap. CDR3 length equals 11 residues.

This clonotype was picked up a small number of times. This rearrangement joins TRBV11-3 to TRBJ2-1; D might be TRBD1 (5 bases). Trimming shortened V by 3 bases and J by 9 bases, and 12 bases separated the two germline ends. Germline V CDR1 and CDR2: SGHNT, YENEEA. This CDR3 has 13 residues. The CDR3 sequence: CASSFEVGREQFF. For the CDR3, the DNA is TGTGCCAGCAGCTTCGAGGTGGGGCGTGAGCAGTTCTTC. Supplemented by reference TRBV11-3 and TRBJ2-1, the full variable domain reads EAGVVQSPRYKIIEKKQPVAFWCNPISGHNTLYWYLQNLGQGPELLIRYENEEAVDDSQLPKDRFSAERLKGVDSTLKIQPAELGDSAVYLCASSFEVGREQFFGPGTRLTVL.

The chain employs TRBV4-1 and TRBJ2-7, with TRBD1 identical over 7 bases. Trimming at V came to 2 bases and at J to 6 bases, leaving 4 bases not matched to a gene. The CDR3 consists of 13 residues. CDR1 and CDR2 from the germline V gene are MGHRA and YSYEKL. CDR3 sequence: CASSQSRGSEQYF. CDR3 coding DNA: TGCGCCAGCAGCCAATCCAGGGGGTCCGAGCAGTACTTC.

This clonotype was observed at least ten times. J is TRBJ1-3 and V is TRBV12-5; D not resolved. Between the trimmed V and J ends, which lost 8 bases and 4 bases, there was a span of 3 bases. From germline, CDR1 is LGHNT and CDR2 FRNRAP. This CDR3 contains 10 residues. CDR3: CASPGNTIYF. CDR3 nucleotides: TGTGCTAGTCCCGGAAACACCATATATTTT.

This clonotype was observed a few times. This chain uses TRBV7-9 with TRBJ2-7, with D possibly being TRBD1 or TRBD2 (8 bases each). Trimming removed 5 bases from V and 4 bases from J, with 24 bases in between. Per germline, CDR1 SEHNR and CDR2 FQNEAQ (reference sequence). This CDR3 contains 17 residues. CDR3 bases: TGTGCCAGCAGCCTCAATCCGGGGGGGACAGGCCTTTACGAGCAGTACTTC. Protein product: CASSLNPGGTGLYEQYF.

This clonotype was counted many times. The CDR3 loop is CSARDYRNYEQYF. The CDR3 region has the DNA TGCAGTGCTAGAGATTACCGAAACTACGAGCAGTACTTC. The rearrangement links TRBV20-1 to TRBJ2-7, with D unresolved. This CDR3 region has 13 residues. Germline CDR1 DFQATT, CDR2 SNEGSKA (reference sequence). Trimming removed 0 bases from V and 3 bases from J, with 9 bases in between.

This clonotype was seen ten or more times. The genes are TRBV20-1 and TRBJ1-1; a weak D match, TRBD1 (5 bases). V lost 4 bases, J lost 0 bases, and 15 bases lay in between. The CDR3 sequence is 15 residues long. Germline-derived CDR1 and CDR2 are DFQATT and SNEGSKA (reference sequence). DNA for the CDR3: TGCAGTGCTACAGGCGGGACCGGGGTGAACACTGAAGCTTTCTTT. Translating it yields CSATGGTGVNTEAFF.

This clonotype was picked up many times. The V and J genes are TRBV4-1 and TRBJ1-2; 9 bases are shared with TRBD1. V lost 0 bases, J lost 4 bases, and 6 bases stayed unmatched. CDR3 length: 16 residues. CDR1 is MGHRA, CDR2 YSYEKL, per germline. As DNA, the CDR3 is TGCGCCAGCAGCCAAGAACCCCTGGACAGGGGCTATGGCTACACCTTC. It yields the protein CASSQEPLDRGYGYTF.

This clonotype was detected many times. The V and J genes are TRBV5-1 and TRBJ2-7; 11 nucleotides agree with TRBD1. Trimming removed 4 bases from V and 8 bases from J; junction bases left unmatched: 11. Germline V lookup: CDR1 SGHRS, CDR2 YFSETQ. The CDR3 is made up of 15 amino acids. The CDR3 reads CASSLWTGGENKQYF. CDR3 in DNA: TGCGCCAGCAGCCTTTGGACAGGGGGCGAGAATAAGCAGTACTTC.

This clonotype was seen many times. The V and J genes are TRBV12-3 or TRBV12-4 and TRBJ1-2, with TRBD1 identical over 9 bases. The CDR3 consists of 14 residues. J lost 6 bases, V lost 5 bases, and 7 bases had no gene match. Here the CDR3 reads CASSPDRTGDGYTF. CDR3 nucleotides: TGTGCCAGCAGTCCAGACCGGACAGGGGATGGCTACACCTTC.

The gene calls are TRBV15 and TRBJ2-3, with 9 bases fitting TRBD1. CDR1 is LNHNV and CDR2 is YYDKDF in the germline V gene (reference sequence). CDR3 length: 17 residues. J gave up 5 bases and V 3 bases, and 12 bases lay outside the gene matches. CDR3 loop: CATSSDTGTGPLDTQYF. The DNA of the CDR3 is TGTGCCACCAGCAGTGATACCGGGACAGGGCCCTTAGATACGCAGTATTTT.

This clonotype was counted many times. The chain recombines TRBV9 with TRBJ2-7; D gene uncertain. The CDR3 loop spans 15 amino acids. V was clipped by 0 bases and J by 1 base, with 11 bases between them. The germline V gene encodes CDR1 SGDLS and CDR2 YYNGEE. In DNA form, the CDR3 reads TGTGCCAGCAGCGTAGACAAGTACAGTTCCTACGAGCAGTACTTC. Amino acids: CASSVDKYSSYEQYF.

This clonotype showed up just a few times. V is TRBV11-2 and J is TRBJ2-5; 8 bases map to TRBD2. V lost 5 bases to trimming and J lost 3 bases; unmatched junction nucleotides: 5. The germline V gene encodes CDR1 SGHAT and CDR2 FQNNGV. The CDR3 spans 14 residues. The CDR3 here is CASSAISGEETQYF. The CDR3 nucleotides read TGTGCCAGCAGCGCCATTAGCGGGGAAGAGACCCAGTACTTC.

This clonotype was seen a handful of times. The chain combines TRBV20-1 with TRBJ2-5; 8 bases are a match to TRBD1. Trimming removed 5 bases from V and 2 bases from J; junction bases left unmatched: 10. The germline CDR1 and CDR2 sequences are DFQATT and SNEGSKA (reference sequence). The CDR3 covers 15 residues. CDR3 in DNA: TGCAGTGCTTCAAGTCCCGGGACAGGTCAAGAGACCCAGTACTTC. Protein sequence: CSASSPGTGQETQYF.